This T cell receptor beta chain stems from a study of long-term antiretroviral therapy in people with HIV. Researchers report immunoSEQ v3.0 was run at survey level. Here immunoSEQ multiplex PCR was the method, and the copy in TCRdb shows in-frame clones only, minus some. The data show 20,000 to 25,000 clones, roughly 83% seen once. There are a few counts of this clone. CDR3 length: 15 residues. V shed 3 bases, J shed 1 base, and the junction held 1 base outside the gene matches. From germline, CDR1 is SGHKS and CDR2 YYEKEE (reference sequence). This receptor was obtained from a man aged 25-40 years with HIV. V and J are TRBV5-5 and TRBJ1-3, with 10 bases aligning to TRBD1. Material: unsorted PBMCs, obtained 0.7 years before starting antiretroviral therapy. CDR3 loop: CASSWGQGSGNTIYF. In DNA form, the CDR3 reads TGTGCCAGCAGCTGGGGACAGGGGTCTGGAAACACCATATATTTT.